This T cell receptor beta chain was retrieved from a study of blood T cell repertoires in COVID-19. The wider study: Material from acute and convalescent COVID-19 was sourced from the United States, Italy and Spain. In each case, the material was cDNA or gDNA derived from T cells, B-cell-depleted T cells, or PBMCs.

In the authors' workflow: Amplifying reference gene primers gave estimates of nucleated cell counts. Generated by immunoSEQ multiplex PCR, the TCRdb table keeps only in-frame clones and is missing some. The V and J calls and the clone size are those of that table, but D and trimming were determined from the DNA. The sample has 350,000 to 450,000 clones; around 85% are singletons. The receptor was isolated from a woman younger than 35 with acute or convalescent COVID-19. The sample taken for sequencing was peripheral blood.

CDR3 DNA: TGCGCCAGCAGCTTCCCGGGGGGGGAAGAGACCCAGTACTTC. It translates to CASSFPGGEETQYF. V and J are TRBV5-1 and TRBJ2-5, with TRBD2 matching over 8 bases. This CDR3 is built from 14 residues. V lost 2 bases to trimming and J lost 3 bases; unmatched junction nucleotides: 3. The germline CDR1 and CDR2 sequences are SGHRS and YFSETQ.